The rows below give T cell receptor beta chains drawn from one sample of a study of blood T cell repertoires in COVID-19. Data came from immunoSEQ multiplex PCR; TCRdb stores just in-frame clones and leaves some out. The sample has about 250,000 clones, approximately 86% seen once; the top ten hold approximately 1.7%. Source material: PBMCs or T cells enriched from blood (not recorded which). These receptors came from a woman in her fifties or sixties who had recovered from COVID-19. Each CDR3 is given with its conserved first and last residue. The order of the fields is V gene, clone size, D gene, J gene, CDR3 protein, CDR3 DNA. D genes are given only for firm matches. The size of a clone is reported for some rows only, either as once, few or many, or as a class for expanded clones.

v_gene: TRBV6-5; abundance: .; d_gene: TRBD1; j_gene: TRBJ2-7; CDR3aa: CASRPGQGPYEQYF; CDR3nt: TGTGCCAGCAGACCCGGACAGGGCCCCTACGAGCAGTACTTC
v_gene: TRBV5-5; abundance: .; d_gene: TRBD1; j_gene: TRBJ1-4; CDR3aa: CASSLDGTGGEKLFF; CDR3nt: TGTGCCAGCAGCTTGGATGGGACAGGGGGAGAAAAACTGTTTTTT
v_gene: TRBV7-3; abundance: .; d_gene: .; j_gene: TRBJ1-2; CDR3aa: CASSPGARDGNGYTF; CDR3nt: TGTGCCAGCAGCCCCGGGGCGCGGGACGGGAATGGCTACACCTTC
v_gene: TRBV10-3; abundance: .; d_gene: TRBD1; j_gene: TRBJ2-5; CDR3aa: CAISVTGTGEETQYF; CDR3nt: TGTGCCATCAGTGTTACCGGGACAGGAGAAGAGACCCAGTACTTC
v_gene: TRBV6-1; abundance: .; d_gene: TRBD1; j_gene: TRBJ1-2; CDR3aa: CASSEAHRGLYGYTF; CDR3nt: TGTGCCAGCAGTGAAGCGCATAGGGGGCTCTATGGCTACACCTTC
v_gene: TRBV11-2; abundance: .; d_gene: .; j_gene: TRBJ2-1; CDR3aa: CASHPGPGNEQFF; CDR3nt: TGTGCCAGCCACCCCGGCCCCGGGAATGAGCAGTTCTTC
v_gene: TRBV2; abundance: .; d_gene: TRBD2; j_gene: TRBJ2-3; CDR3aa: CASSESGEGDTQYF; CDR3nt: TGTGCCAGCAGTGAGTCCGGGGAGGGAGATACGCAGTATTTT
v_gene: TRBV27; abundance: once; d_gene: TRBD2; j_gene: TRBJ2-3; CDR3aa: CASRGLAGATDTQYF; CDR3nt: TGTGCCAGCAGAGGACTAGCGGGAGCTACAGATACGCAGTATTTT
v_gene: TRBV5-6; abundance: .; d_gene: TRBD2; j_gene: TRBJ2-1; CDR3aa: CASSWDRGGNDEQFF; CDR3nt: TGTGCCAGCAGCTGGGACCGGGGGGGTAACGATGAGCAGTTCTTC
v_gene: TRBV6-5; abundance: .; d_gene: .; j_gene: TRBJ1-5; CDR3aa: CASRGGAENNQPQHF; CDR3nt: TGTGCCAGCCGGGGAGGGGCCGAAAACAATCAGCCCCAGCATTTT
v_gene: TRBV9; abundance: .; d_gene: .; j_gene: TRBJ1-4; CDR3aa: CASSAGRGATNEKLFF; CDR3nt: TGTGCCAGCAGCGCCGGTCGGGGGGCAACTAATGAAAAACTGTTTTTT
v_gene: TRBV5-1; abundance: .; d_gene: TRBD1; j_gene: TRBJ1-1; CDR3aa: CASSGGTGRNTEAFF; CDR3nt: TGCGCCAGCAGCGGGGGGACAGGGCGTAACACTGAAGCTTTCTTT
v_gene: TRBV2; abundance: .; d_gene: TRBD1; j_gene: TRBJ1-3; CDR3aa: CASSGQGGNTIYF; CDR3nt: TGTGCCAGCAGTGGACAGGGTGGAAACACCATATATTTT
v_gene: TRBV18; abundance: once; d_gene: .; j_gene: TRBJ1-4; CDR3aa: CASSPAQGEKLFF; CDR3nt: TGTGCCAGCTCACCGGCCCAGGGGGAAAAACTGTTTTTT